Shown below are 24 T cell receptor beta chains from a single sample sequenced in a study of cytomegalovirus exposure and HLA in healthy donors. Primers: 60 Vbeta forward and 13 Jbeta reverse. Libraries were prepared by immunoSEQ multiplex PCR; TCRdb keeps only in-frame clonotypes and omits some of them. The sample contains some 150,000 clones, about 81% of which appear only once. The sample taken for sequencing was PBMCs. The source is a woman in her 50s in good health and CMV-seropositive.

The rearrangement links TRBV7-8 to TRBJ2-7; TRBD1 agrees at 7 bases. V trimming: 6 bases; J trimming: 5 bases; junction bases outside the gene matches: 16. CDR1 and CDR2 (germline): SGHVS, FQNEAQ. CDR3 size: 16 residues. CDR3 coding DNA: TGTGCCAGCAGTTCCACCCACAGGGGAGAAAAAAACGAGCAGTACTTC. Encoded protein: CASSSTHRGEKNEQYF.

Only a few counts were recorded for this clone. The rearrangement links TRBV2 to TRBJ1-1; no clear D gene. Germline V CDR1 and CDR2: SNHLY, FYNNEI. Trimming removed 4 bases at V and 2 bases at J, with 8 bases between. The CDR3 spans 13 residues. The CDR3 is CASSAQANTEAFF. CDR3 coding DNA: TGTGCCAGCAGTGCGCAGGCAAACACTGAAGCTTTCTTT.

The chain's CDR3 is CASRTLQPSNEKLFF. CDR3 nucleotides: TGTGCCAGCAGGACCCTACAGCCGTCAAATGAAAAACTGTTTTTT. This chain links TRBV6-5 with TRBJ1-4; D not certain. The CDR3 has 15 residues. CDR1 is MNHEY and CDR2 is SVGAGI in the germline V gene. Trimming removed 6 bases at V and 5 bases at J, with 16 bases between.

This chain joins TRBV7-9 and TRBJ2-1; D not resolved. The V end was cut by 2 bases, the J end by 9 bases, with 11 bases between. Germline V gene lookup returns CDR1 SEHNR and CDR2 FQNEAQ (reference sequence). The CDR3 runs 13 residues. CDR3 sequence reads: CASSLTGDAEQFF. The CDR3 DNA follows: TGTGCCAGCAGCTTAACTGGAGACGCTGAGCAGTTCTTC.

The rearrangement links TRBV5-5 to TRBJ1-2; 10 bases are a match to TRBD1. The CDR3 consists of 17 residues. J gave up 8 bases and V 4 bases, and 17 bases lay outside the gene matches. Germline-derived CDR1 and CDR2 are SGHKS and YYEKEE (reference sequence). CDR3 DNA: TGTGCCAGCAGCCCCGGGACAGGGGATACTATGGCTACGGGCTACACCTTC. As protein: CASSPGTGDTMATGYTF.

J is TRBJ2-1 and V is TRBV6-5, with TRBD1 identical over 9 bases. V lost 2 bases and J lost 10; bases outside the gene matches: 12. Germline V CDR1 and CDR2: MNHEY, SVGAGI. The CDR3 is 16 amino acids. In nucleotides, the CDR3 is TGTGCCAGCAGTTACACATACAGGGGGCAGGGGCACGAGCAGTTCTTC. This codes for CASSYTYRGQGHEQFF.

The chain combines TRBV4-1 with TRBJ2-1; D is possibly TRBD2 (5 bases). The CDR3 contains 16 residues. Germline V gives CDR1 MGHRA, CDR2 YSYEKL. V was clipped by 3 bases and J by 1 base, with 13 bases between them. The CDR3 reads CASSQYTTGSYNEQFF. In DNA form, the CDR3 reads TGCGCCAGCAGCCAGTATACGACGGGATCCTACAATGAGCAGTTCTTC.

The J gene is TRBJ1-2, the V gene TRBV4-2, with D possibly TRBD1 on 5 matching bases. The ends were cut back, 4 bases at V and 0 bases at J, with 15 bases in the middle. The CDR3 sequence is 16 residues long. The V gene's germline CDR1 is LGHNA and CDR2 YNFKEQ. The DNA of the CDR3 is TGTGCCAGCAGCCTTGGGGCGGGGGAAGCTAACTATGGCTACACCTTC. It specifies CASSLGAGEANYGYTF.

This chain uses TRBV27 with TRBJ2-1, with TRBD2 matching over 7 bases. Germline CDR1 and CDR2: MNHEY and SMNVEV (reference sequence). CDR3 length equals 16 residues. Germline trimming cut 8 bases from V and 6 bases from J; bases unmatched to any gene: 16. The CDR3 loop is CASSRGYAGAGNEQFF. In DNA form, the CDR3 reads TGTGCCAGCTCCCGTGGGTACGCGGGAGCGGGCAATGAGCAGTTCTTC.

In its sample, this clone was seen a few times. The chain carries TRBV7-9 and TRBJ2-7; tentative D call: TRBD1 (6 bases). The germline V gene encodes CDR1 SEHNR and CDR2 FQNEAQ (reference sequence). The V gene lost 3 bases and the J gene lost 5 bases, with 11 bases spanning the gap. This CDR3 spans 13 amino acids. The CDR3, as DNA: TGTGCCAGCAGCTTGGGGCAGGGGAACGAGCAGTACTTC. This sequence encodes CASSLGQGNEQYF. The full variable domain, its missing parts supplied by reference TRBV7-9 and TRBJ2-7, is DTGVSQNPRHKITKRGQNVTFRCDPISEHNRLYWYRQTLGQGPEFLTYFQNEAQLEKSRLLSDRFSAERPKGSFSTLEIQRTEQGDSAMYLCASSLGQGNEQYFGPGTRLTVT.

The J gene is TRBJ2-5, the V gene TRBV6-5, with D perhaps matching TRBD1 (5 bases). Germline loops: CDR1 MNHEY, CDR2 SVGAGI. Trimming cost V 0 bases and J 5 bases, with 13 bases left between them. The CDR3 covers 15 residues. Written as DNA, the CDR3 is TGTGCCAGCAGTTACTCTGCAGACAGCTGGGAGACCCAGTACTTC. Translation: CASSYSADSWETQYF.

The CDR3 region is CASSISSILYEQYF. The CDR3 region has the DNA TGTGCCAGCAGTATATCTAGCATCCTCTACGAGCAGTACTTC. The gene calls are TRBV28 and TRBJ2-7, with TRBD2 as a possible D gene (5 bases). V lost 5 bases and J lost 3, with 14 bases in between. This CDR3 spans 14 amino acids. Germline loops: CDR1 MDHEN, CDR2 SYDVKM. Full variable domain (missing parts from reference TRBV28 and TRBJ2-7): DVKVTQSSRYLVKRTGEKVFLECVQDMDHENMFWYRQDPGLGLRLIYFSYDVKMKEKGDIPEGYSVSREKKERFSLILESASTNQTSMYLCASSISSILYEQYFGPGTRLTVT.

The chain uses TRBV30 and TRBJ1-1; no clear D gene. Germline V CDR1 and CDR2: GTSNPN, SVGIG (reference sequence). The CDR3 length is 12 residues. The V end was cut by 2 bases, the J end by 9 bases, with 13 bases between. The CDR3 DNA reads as TGTGCCTGGAGTATCAGTTCCCTGAAAGCTTTCTTT. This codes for CAWSISSLKAFF.

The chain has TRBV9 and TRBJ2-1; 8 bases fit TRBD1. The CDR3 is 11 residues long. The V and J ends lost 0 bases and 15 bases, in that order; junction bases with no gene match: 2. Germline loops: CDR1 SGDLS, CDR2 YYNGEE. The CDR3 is CASSVGDRWFF. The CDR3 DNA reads TGTGCCAGCAGCGTAGGGGACAGGTGGTTCTTC. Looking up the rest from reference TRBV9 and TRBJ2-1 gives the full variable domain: DSGVTQTPKHLITATGQRVTLRCSPRSGDLSVYWYQQSLDQGLQFLIQYYNGEERAKGNILERFSAQQFPDLHSELNLSSLELGDSALYFCASSVGDRWFFGPGTRLTVL.

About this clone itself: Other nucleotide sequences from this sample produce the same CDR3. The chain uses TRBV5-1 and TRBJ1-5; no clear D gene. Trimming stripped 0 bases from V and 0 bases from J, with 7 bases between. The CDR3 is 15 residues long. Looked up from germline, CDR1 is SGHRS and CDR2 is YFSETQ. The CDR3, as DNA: TGCGCCAGCAGCTTGGATGGCCATAGCAATCAGCCCCAGCATTTT. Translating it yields CASSLDGHSNQPQHF.

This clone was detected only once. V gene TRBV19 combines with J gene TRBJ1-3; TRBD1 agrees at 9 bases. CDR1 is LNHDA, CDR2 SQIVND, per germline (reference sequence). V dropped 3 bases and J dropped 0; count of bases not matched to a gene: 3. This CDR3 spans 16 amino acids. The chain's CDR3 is CASSMGTGSSGNTIYF. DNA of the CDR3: TGTGCCAGTAGTATGGGGACAGGGAGCTCTGGAAACACCATATATTTT.

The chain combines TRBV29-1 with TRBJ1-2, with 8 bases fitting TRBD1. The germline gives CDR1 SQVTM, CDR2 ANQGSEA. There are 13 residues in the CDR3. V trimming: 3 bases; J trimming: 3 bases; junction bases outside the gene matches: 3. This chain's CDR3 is CSVDEDRDYGYTF. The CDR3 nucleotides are TGCAGCGTTGATGAGGACAGGGACTATGGCTACACCTTC.

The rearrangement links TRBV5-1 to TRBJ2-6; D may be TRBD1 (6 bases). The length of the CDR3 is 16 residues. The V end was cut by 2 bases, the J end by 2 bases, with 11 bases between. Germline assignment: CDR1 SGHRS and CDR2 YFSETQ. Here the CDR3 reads CASSFIRGTGANVLTF. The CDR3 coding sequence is TGCGCCAGCAGCTTTATCAGGGGCACTGGGGCCAACGTCCTGACTTTC. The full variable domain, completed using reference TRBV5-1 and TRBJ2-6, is KAGVTQTPRYLIKTRGQQVTLSCSPISGHRSVSWYQQTPGQGLQFLFEYFSETQRNKGNFPGRFSGRQFSNSRSEMNVSTLELGDSALYLCASSFIRGTGANVLTFGAGSRLTVL.

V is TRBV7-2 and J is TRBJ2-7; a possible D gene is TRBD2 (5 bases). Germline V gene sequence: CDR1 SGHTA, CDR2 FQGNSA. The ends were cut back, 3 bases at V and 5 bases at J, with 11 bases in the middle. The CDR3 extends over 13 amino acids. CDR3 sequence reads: CASSLEAENEQYF. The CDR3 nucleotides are TGTGCCAGCAGCTTGGAAGCGGAGAACGAGCAGTACTTC.

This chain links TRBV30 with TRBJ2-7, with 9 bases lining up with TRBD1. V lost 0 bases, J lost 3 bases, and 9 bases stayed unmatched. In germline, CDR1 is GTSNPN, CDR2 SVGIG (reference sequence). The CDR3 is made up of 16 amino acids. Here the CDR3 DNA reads TGTGCCTGGAGTGTGGGGACAGGGCCACAATACTACGAGCAGTACTTC. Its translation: CAWSVGTGPQYYEQYF. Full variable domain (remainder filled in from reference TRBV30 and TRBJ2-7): SQTIHQWPATLVQPVGSPLSLECTVEGTSNPNLYWYRQAAGRGLQLLFYSVGIGQISSEVPQNLSASRPQDRQFILSSKKLLLSDSGFYLCAWSVGTGPQYYEQYFGPGTRLTVT.

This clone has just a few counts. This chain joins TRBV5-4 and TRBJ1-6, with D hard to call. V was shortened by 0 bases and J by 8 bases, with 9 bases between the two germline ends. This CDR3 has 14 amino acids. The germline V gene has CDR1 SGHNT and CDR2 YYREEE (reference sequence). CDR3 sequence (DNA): TGTGCCAGCAGCTTGGCGGGGAGGGATTCACCCCTCCACTTT. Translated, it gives CASSLAGRDSPLHF.

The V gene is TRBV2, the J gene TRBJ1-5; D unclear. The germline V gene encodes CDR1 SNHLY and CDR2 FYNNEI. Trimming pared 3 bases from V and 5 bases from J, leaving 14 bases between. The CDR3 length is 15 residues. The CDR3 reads CASSDGGYGYQPQHF. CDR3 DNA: TGTGCCAGCAGTGATGGAGGATATGGGTATCAGCCCCAGCATTTT.

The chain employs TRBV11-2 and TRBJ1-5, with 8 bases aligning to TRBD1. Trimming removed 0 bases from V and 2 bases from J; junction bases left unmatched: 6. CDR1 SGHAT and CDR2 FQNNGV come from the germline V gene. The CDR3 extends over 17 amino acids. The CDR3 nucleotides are TGTGCCAGCAGCTTAGATTCGAACAGGGGGGGCAATCAGCCCCAGCATTTT. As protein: CASSLDSNRGGNQPQHF.

This chain's CDR3 is CATSREEGAPEKLFF. CDR3 bases: TGTGCCACCAGCAGAGAGGAGGGGGCTCCTGAAAAACTGTTTTTT. The V call is TRBV15, the J call TRBJ1-4; 7 positions agree with TRBD1. The J segment lost 7 bases and the V segment lost 0 bases, leaving 5 bases of the junction unmatched. CDR1 is LNHNV, CDR2 YYDKDF, per germline (reference sequence). CDR3 length equals 15 residues.